What follows describes a single TCR beta chain. This entry comes from a study of shared clonotypes between healthy human individuals. TCRdb's copy holds only in-frame clones and misses some; the assay was immunoSEQ multiplex PCR. The data show about 2.4 million clones, over 85% seen once. CDR3 length: 18 amino acids. Input material: naive CD4+ T cells from PBMCs. Subset of the sample: CD45RA+ positively selected. This chain joins TRBV21-1 and TRBJ1-5; the D call TRBD1 from the table was never checked on the DNA. TRBV21-1 has pseudogene status. This TCR derives from a man aged 18 to 29 in good health. Some clones in this sample may be carry-over from other donors' samples. The CDR3 region is CAIEGDRDRFDSNQPQHF. The CDR3 nucleotides read TGTGCCATCGAGGGGGACAGGGACCGCTTCGATAGCAATCAGCCCCAGCATTTT.